This T cell receptor beta chain was identified in a study of blood T cell repertoires in COVID-19. Assay used: immunoSEQ multiplex PCR; TCRdb lists only in-frame clones, some missing. Among over 200,000 clones listed, roughly 85% were seen once. Participants came from roughly 23 US areas, aged about 18 to 95 years. Symptom resolution, clearance, or two negative PCRs marked donors in Cohort 3 as recovered. In this sample, this clone turned up a few times. Trimming at V came to 4 bases and at J to 5 bases, leaving 8 bases not matched to a gene. Germline V gives CDR1 SGHRS, CDR2 YFSETQ. This CDR3 is 15 amino acids long.

The TCR originated in a woman aged 45-65 years who had recovered from COVID-19. What was sequenced was PBMCs or T cells enriched from blood (not recorded which). This chain connects TRBV5-1 to TRBJ2-1; 8 bases are shared with TRBD1. The CDR3 sequence: CASSVTDRENNEQFF. The DNA for the CDR3 is TGCGCCAGCAGCGTAACGGACAGGGAAAACAATGAGCAGTTCTTC.